These 11 T cell receptor beta chains were all obtained from the same sample, sequenced in a study of identical twins. TCRdb passed the 5' RACE reads through MiXCR, listing each CDR3 protein once. The sample holds hundreds of thousands of distinct CDR3 sequences, around an eighth seen once. The same sample was also studied in work on yellow fever vaccine responses in identical twins.

Sequences were obtained from CD8+ T cells sorted from blood. The receptor set was obtained from a young woman in good health.

This clonotype has ten or more counts. The rearrangement links TRBV29-1 to TRBJ2-5; D perhaps matches TRBD2 (5 bases). The CDR3 covers 16 residues. V dropped 0 bases and J dropped 3 bases, with 17 bases sitting between them. The germline V gene encodes CDR1 SQVTM and CDR2 ANQGSEA. Written as DNA, the CDR3 is TGCAGCGTTGAAGATCTTGAGGACTGGGGAAAAGAGACCCAGTACTTC. Residues: CSVEDLEDWGKETQYF.

This chain links TRBV24-1 with TRBJ2-5; TRBD1 might be the D (6 bases). V was shortened by 4 bases and J by 5 bases, with 16 bases between the two germline ends. Looked up from germline, CDR1 is KGHDR and CDR2 is SFDVKD. The CDR3 length is 15 residues. The CDR3 reads CATSESQGPWETQYF. The CDR3 coding sequence is TGTGCCACCAGTGAGTCGCAGGGGCCTTGGGAGACCCAGTACTTC.

The sample holds a few counts of this clonotype. The chain joins TRBV11-1 to TRBJ2-5; TRBD2 agrees at 10 bases. Germline V lookup: CDR1 SGHAT, CDR2 FQDESV (reference sequence). This CDR3 is 15 amino acids long. The V gene end was trimmed by 4 bases and the J gene end by 2 bases; junction bases not matched to a gene: 4. The CDR3 loop is CASSSSGRGQETQYF. The CDR3 bases are TGTGCCAGCAGCTCAAGCGGGAGGGGACAAGAGACCCAGTACTTC.

This clonotype was recorded many times. Relative to the germline gene, one junction end is altered; a read error may explain this. This chain uses TRBV12-3 or TRBV12-4 with TRBJ2-3, with a possible D match to TRBD2 (6 bases). CDR3 length: 13 residues. The CDR3 loop reads CASSLALGGNTLF. The CDR3 DNA is TGTGCCAGCAGTTTAGCGTTGGGCGGGAATACCCTTTTT.

This clonotype appeared a few times. The chain is built from TRBV20-1 and TRBJ1-1; TRBD1 matches at 9 bases. V shed 6 bases, J shed 5 bases, and the junction held 13 bases outside the gene matches. CDR3 size: 15 residues. Germline values: CDR1 DFQATT, CDR2 SNEGSKA (reference sequence). CDR3 residues: CSATWYRGHWTEAFF. The CDR3 region has the DNA TGCAGTGCGACATGGTACAGGGGGCATTGGACTGAAGCTTTCTTT.

This clonotype was seen repeatedly, ten times or more. The chain has TRBV12-3 or TRBV12-4 and TRBJ2-5; maybe TRBD2 (5 bases). V was cut by 5 bases and J by 4 bases, with 14 bases left in between. The CDR3 loop spans 14 amino acids. In DNA, the CDR3 is TGTGCCAGCAGTCCGTGGCCAGAGGGAGAGACCCAGTACTTC. Translating it yields CASSPWPEGETQYF.

This clonotype was picked up many times. The chain combines TRBV9 with TRBJ2-7, with D perhaps being TRBD1 or TRBD2 (7 bases each). This CDR3 region has 15 residues. Trimming removed 1 base from V and 2 bases from J, with 13 bases in between. From germline, CDR1 is SGDLS and CDR2 YYNGEE. The CDR3 is CASSVSGGATYEQYF. Written as DNA, the CDR3 is TGTGCCAGCAGCGTATCAGGGGGGGCTACCTACGAGCAGTACTTC. Full variable domain (missing parts from reference TRBV9 and TRBJ2-7): DSGVTQTPKHLITATGQRVTLRCSPRSGDLSVYWYQQSLDQGLQFLIQYYNGEERAKGNILERFSAQQFPDLHSELNLSSLELGDSALYFCASSVSGGATYEQYFGPGTRLTVT.

This clonotype occurred a few times. The chain uses TRBV29-1 and TRBJ1-1, with D unresolved. The CDR3 consists of 14 residues. Trimming removed 4 bases from V and 7 bases from J, with 19 bases in between. Germline CDR1 reads SQVTM; CDR2 reads ANQGSEA. CDR3 sequence reads: CSVVQFGPPDEAFF. DNA for the CDR3: TGCAGCGTTGTTCAATTCGGGCCACCCGATGAAGCTTTCTTT. The full variable domain, rest sourced from reference TRBV29-1 and TRBJ1-1, is SAVISQKPSRDICQRGTSLTIQCQVDSQVTMMFWYRQQPGQSLTLIATANQGSEATYESGFVIDKFPISRPNLTFSTLTVSNMSPEDSSIYLCSVVQFGPPDEAFFGQGTRLTVV.

The gene calls are TRBV6-1 and TRBJ1-5, with a possible D match to TRBD1 (6 bases). CDR3 length: 16 amino acids. The V gene lost 2 bases and the J gene lost 6 bases, with 17 bases spanning the gap. The V gene's germline CDR1 is MNHNS and CDR2 SASEGT. CDR3 nucleotides: TGTGCCAGCAGTGAATCGAAGGCAGGGGTATTTCAGCCCCAGCATTTT. Translated: CASSESKAGVFQPQHF.

V is TRBV29-1 and J is TRBJ2-3; TRBD2 agrees at 10 bases. This CDR3 comprises 16 residues. The germline V gene encodes CDR1 SQVTM and CDR2 ANQGSEA. Trimming cost V 2 bases and J 1 base; bases outside gene matches: 6. CDR3 region: CSVEKRGGRGTDTQYF. CDR3 nucleotide sequence: TGCAGCGTTGAAAAGCGGGGGGGCCGGGGCACAGATACGCAGTATTTT.

J is TRBJ2-1 and V is TRBV7-8; 7 nucleotides match TRBD2. The CDR3 loop spans 15 amino acids. J lost 3 bases, V lost 5 bases, and 7 bases had no gene match. Germline V CDR1 and CDR2: SGHVS, FQNEAQ. The CDR3 reads CASSSRDYLYNEQFF. The CDR3 nucleotides are TGTGCCAGCAGCAGCCGGGACTACCTCTACAATGAGCAGTTCTTC.